This T cell receptor beta chain was found in a study of Japanese encephalitis immunity and Zika vaccine responses. This clonotype is classed as medium-sized (0.01 to 0.1%). Peptide pools at 0.95 to 1 ug/mL each stimulated CFSE-labeled PBMCs over a 6-day culture. TCRdb analysed the 5' RACE reads with MiXCR anew, one entry per CDR3 protein. The sample yields about 320 distinct CDR3 sequences, approximately 3.1% seen once. The input for sequencing was antigen-activated CD8+ T cells from blood, cultured, taken during a Zika inactivated vaccine study. This sequence originates from an adult man who received an inactivated Zika virus vaccine.

CDR3 coding DNA: TGTGCCAGCAGTGAACGGCGGGGACTTCGAGAGCAGTACTTC. Residues: CASSERRGLREQYF. The chain has TRBV6-1 and TRBJ2-7, with D possibly matching TRBD2 (6 bases). Trimming removed 2 bases from V and 7 bases from J, with 15 bases in between. Germline V CDR1 and CDR2: MNHNS, SASEGT. The CDR3 spans 14 residues.